This entry lists 26 T cell receptor beta chains sequenced from one sample in a study of shared T cell receptors in the human thymus. TCRdb keeps only in-frame clones here, not all; method: immunoSEQ multiplex PCR. Of some 760,000 clones in the sample, 70% to 90% were seen once. A further study also used this sample, focusing on human thymus T cells.

The sequencing sample was made of thymocytes. The origin of the receptors is a girl under two years old with a congenital heart defect.

This chain uses TRBV7-2 with TRBJ2-7; D is possibly TRBD2 (6 bases). V was pared by 5 bases and J by 2 bases, with 25 bases between. This CDR3 spans 18 amino acids. Germline V gives CDR1 SGHTA, CDR2 FQGNSA. The CDR3 region has the DNA TGTGCCAGCAGCCCCGGGGGTCTTGTTGGGGTGAGGGCCTACGAGCAGTACTTC. It encodes CASSPGGLVGVRAYEQYF.

The table lists this clone with a count of one. This chain connects TRBV7-8 to TRBJ1-4; 7 nucleotides align to TRBD1. The germline CDR1 and CDR2 sequences are SGHVS and FQNEAQ. This CDR3 is 17 amino acids long. V lost 7 bases, J lost 4 bases, and 15 bases stayed unmatched. This CDR3 is CASTDYEDRNINEKLFF. For the CDR3, the DNA is TGTGCCAGCACCGATTATGAGGACAGGAACATTAATGAAAAACTGTTTTTT.

This clone appeared once. The rearrangement joins TRBV9 to TRBJ1-2, with D perhaps matching TRBD1 (6 bases). The CDR3 covers 18 residues. V was pared by 0 bases and J by 3 bases, with 21 bases between. Germline-derived CDR1 and CDR2 are SGDLS and YYNGEE. CDR3 loop: CASSVEGRRGARDYGYTF. The CDR3, as DNA: TGTGCCAGCAGCGTAGAAGGTCGGCGGGGGGCGAGGGACTATGGCTACACCTTC.

A note on this clone: Additional DNA sequences in this sample encode the identical CDR3. The V call is TRBV10-3, the J call TRBJ1-1; 8 bases map to TRBD1. Germline-derived CDR1 and CDR2 are ENHRY and SYGVKD. The CDR3 contains 12 residues. Germline trimming cut 6 bases from V and 4 bases from J; bases unmatched to any gene: 1. CDR3 protein: CAIRTGGTEAFF. CDR3 DNA: TGTGCCATCAGAACAGGGGGCACTGAAGCTTTCTTT.

The V gene is TRBV5-1, the J gene TRBJ1-2; TRBD1 matches 9 bases. V shed 4 bases and J 4 bases; nucleotides not matched to a gene: 17. The CDR3 is 18 residues long. Germline V gives CDR1 SGHRS, CDR2 YFSETQ. CDR3 bases: TGCGCCAGCAGCCACGCCACCGGGACAGGGACGCTCCTCTATGGCTACACCTTC. Translation gives CASSHATGTGTLLYGYTF.

This clone was observed once. The V and J genes are TRBV5-6 and TRBJ1-4, with a possible D match to TRBD1 (5 bases). The V gene's germline CDR1 is SGHDT and CDR2 YYEEEE. This CDR3 is built from 15 residues. V gave up 0 bases and J gave up 8 bases, with 14 bases separating them. The CDR3 is CASSLVMEGREKLFF. The DNA of the CDR3 is TGTGCCAGCAGCTTGGTAATGGAGGGGAGGGAAAAACTGTTTTTT. The full variable domain, rest sourced from reference TRBV5-6 and TRBJ1-4, is DAGVTQSPTHLIKTRGQQVTLRCSPKSGHDTVSWYQQALGQGPQFIFQYYEEEERQRGNFPDRFSGHQFPNYSSELNVNALLLGDSALYLCASSLVMEGREKLFFGSGTQLSVL.

The chain combines TRBV7-2 with TRBJ2-7; D is uncertain. Trimming cost V 5 bases and J 7 bases, with 15 bases left between them. The germline gives CDR1 SGHTA, CDR2 FQGNSA. This CDR3 spans 13 amino acids. The CDR3, as DNA: TGTGCCAGCAGCCCGTTAGTCCCCCGAGAGCAGTACTTC. This sequence encodes CASSPLVPREQYF.

The gene calls are TRBV4-1 and TRBJ1-5, with D perhaps TRBD1 (5 bases). The V and J ends lost 3 bases and 4 bases respectively, with 16 bases between them. Germline values: CDR1 MGHRA, CDR2 YSYEKL. CDR3 size: 16 residues. The CDR3 loop is CASSHGDFVRNQPQHF. Here the CDR3 DNA reads TGCGCCAGCAGCCACGGGGACTTTGTCCGGAATCAGCCCCAGCATTTT.

The gene calls are TRBV6-1 and TRBJ1-3; 7 positions match TRBD1. This CDR3 has 15 amino acids. V shed 10 bases, J shed 3 bases, and the junction held 12 bases outside the gene matches. Per germline, CDR1 MNHNS and CDR2 SASEGT. CDR3 sequence (DNA): TGTGCCACCCATGAGGACAGGAGCTATGGAAACACCATATATTTT. This encodes CATHEDRSYGNTIYF.

The gene calls are TRBV14 and TRBJ1-2; 8 bases fit TRBD1. V dropped 1 base and J dropped 8; count of bases not matched to a gene: 12. The CDR3 length is 16 residues. CDR1 SGHDN and CDR2 FVKESK come from the germline V gene. CDR3 protein: CASSQGQGIRLGGYTF. The CDR3 DNA sequence: TGTGCCAGCAGCCAAGGACAGGGGATCCGTTTGGGGGGCTACACCTTC.

The chain links TRBV10-3 to TRBJ1-4; no definite D call. The germline V gene has CDR1 ENHRY and CDR2 SYGVKD. The length of the CDR3 is 10 residues. Trimming stripped 10 bases from V and 6 bases from J, with 6 bases between. The CDR3 coding sequence is TGTGCCACCGGGTATGAAAAACTGTTTTTT. As protein: CATGYEKLFF.

This chain connects TRBV5-6 to TRBJ1-2; 8 positions agree with TRBD1. Germline-derived CDR1 and CDR2 are SGHDT and YYEEEE. Trimming took 0 bases from V and 4 from J; bases not matched to a gene: 5. This CDR3 region has 15 residues. CDR3 nucleotide sequence: TGTGCCAGCAGCTTGGTACTTACAGGGGGCTATGGCTACACCTTC. Translating gives CASSLVLTGGYGYTF.

The chain is built from TRBV11-2 and TRBJ2-3; D unresolved. The CDR3 has 15 residues. CDR1 is SGHAT and CDR2 is FQNNGV in the germline V gene. The V end lost 5 bases, the J end lost 0 bases, and 12 bases lay between the germline ends. In DNA form, the CDR3 reads TGTGCCAGCAGCCGGCTAGGCCGAAGCACAGATACGCAGTATTTT. It codes for CASSRLGRSTDTQYF.

This rearrangement joins TRBV28 to TRBJ1-1; a weak D match, TRBD1 (5 bases). CDR1 and CDR2 (germline): MDHEN, SYDVKM. CDR3 length: 16 residues. V was cut by 6 bases and J by 5 bases, with 22 bases left in between. The CDR3 loop is CASSHTLDRGRTEAFF. The CDR3 bases are TGTGCCAGCAGCCACACCTTAGACAGAGGAAGGACTGAAGCTTTCTTT. The whole variable domain, remainder taken from reference TRBV28 and TRBJ1-1, is DVKVTQSSRYLVKRTGEKVFLECVQDMDHENMFWYRQDPGLGLRLIYFSYDVKMKEKGDIPEGYSVSREKKERFSLILESASTNQTSMYLCASSHTLDRGRTEAFFGQGTRLTVV.

The J gene is TRBJ1-1, the V gene TRBV28; 7 positions agree with TRBD1. There are 13 residues in the CDR3. V shed 6 bases, J shed 8 bases, and the junction held 9 bases outside the gene matches. Looked up from germline, CDR1 is MDHEN and CDR2 is SYDVKM. The CDR3 region has the DNA TGTGCCAGCAGGGAAAAAAGGGACAGAGAAGCTTTCTTT. This encodes CASREKRDREAFF.

J is TRBJ2-5 and V is TRBV2; possible D gene TRBD1, 6 bases. Trimming pared 3 bases from V and 1 base from J, leaving 18 bases between. Germline assignment: CDR1 SNHLY and CDR2 FYNNEI. This CDR3 region has 17 residues. CDR3 bases: TGTGCCAGCAGTGAGTGGGCAGGGGCAGGGGTCCAAGAGACCCAGTACTTC. Amino acids: CASSEWAGAGVQETQYF.

This clone was counted a single time. The CDR3 sequence is CASSEPYSTGTNYGYTF. CDR3 coding DNA: TGTGCCAGCAGTGAACCATACTCGACAGGGACGAACTATGGCTACACCTTC. V is TRBV6-1 and J is TRBJ1-2; TRBD1 matches at 7 bases. The CDR3 is made up of 17 amino acids. Germline assignment: CDR1 MNHNS and CDR2 SASEGT. The V segment lost 2 bases and the J segment 2 bases; nucleotides outside the gene matches: 11.

The chain joins TRBV6-1 to TRBJ2-7, with TRBD2 as a possible D gene (6 bases). V dropped 1 base and J dropped 3 bases, with 10 bases sitting between them. This CDR3 region has 14 residues. Per the germline V gene, CDR1 is MNHNS and CDR2 is SASEGT. The CDR3 reads CASSEGRGSYEQYF. The CDR3 DNA reads as TGTGCCAGCAGTGAAGGTCGGGGGAGCTACGAGCAGTACTTC.

The chain combines TRBV5-1 with TRBJ1-1, with D uncertain. With 0 bases removed from V and 4 bases from J, the gap between germline ends came to 10 bases. The CDR3 consists of 14 residues. CDR1 is SGHRS, CDR2 YFSETQ, per germline. CDR3 in amino acids: CASSLARPGTEAFF. The DNA of the CDR3 is TGCGCCAGCAGCTTGGCCAGACCGGGCACTGAAGCTTTCTTT.

V is TRBV15 and J is TRBJ2-1; 10 nucleotides align to TRBD1. There are 18 residues in the CDR3. V gave up 0 bases and J gave up 6 bases; unmatched junction bases: 11. Germline CDR1 LNHNV, CDR2 YYDKDF (reference sequence). The DNA for the CDR3 is TGTGCCACCAGCAGAGAGGAACCGGGACAGGGGATAGGCAATGAGCAGTTCTTC. It codes for CATSREEPGQGIGNEQFF.

The V and J genes are TRBV4-1 and TRBJ1-5; D unclear. The CDR3 has 15 residues. Germline V CDR1 and CDR2: MGHRA, YSYEKL. Trimming took 6 bases from V and 2 from J, leaving 14 bases between them. The CDR3 region has the DNA TGCGCCAGCAGTATTCTGTGGAGAGGCAATCAGCCCCAGCATTTT. Protein sequence: CASSILWRGNQPQHF.

V usage is TRBV18 and J usage is TRBJ1-3; D is unclear. Trimming pared 1 base from V and 8 bases from J, leaving 18 bases between. CDR3 size: 16 residues. CDR1 is KGHSH, CDR2 LQKENI, per germline. For the CDR3, the DNA is TGTGCCAGCTCACCACATCCGGGATACTTGGAGGACACCATATATTTT. This encodes CASSPHPGYLEDTIYF. Supplemented by reference TRBV18 and TRBJ1-3, the full variable domain reads NAGVMQNPRHLVRRRGQEARLRCSPMKGHSHVYWYRQLPEEGLKFMVYLQKENIIDESGMPKERFSAEFPKEGPSILRIQQVVRGDSAAYFCASSPHPGYLEDTIYFGEGSWLTVV.

The chain is built from TRBV9 and TRBJ2-1; perhaps TRBD2 as D (6 bases). V lost 0 bases to trimming and J lost 6 bases, with 10 bases between them. The germline V gene encodes CDR1 SGDLS and CDR2 YYNGEE. CDR3 length equals 14 residues. The CDR3 DNA follows: TGTGCCAGCAGCGTAGATGAGACTAGCAATGAGCAGTTCTTC. Residues: CASSVDETSNEQFF.

The CDR3 sequence: CASSPRMPLQGESYNSPLHF. Here the CDR3 DNA reads TGTGCCAGCAGTCCCCGAATGCCCCTCCAGGGGGAGTCTTATAATTCACCCCTCCACTTT. The chain employs TRBV27 and TRBJ1-6; the match to TRBD1 covers 7 bases. J lost 4 bases, V lost 5 bases, and 20 bases had no gene match. CDR1 and CDR2 from the germline V gene are MNHEY and SMNVEV (reference sequence). CDR3 length: 20 residues.

The chain links TRBV6-6 to TRBJ1-2; the D gene is possibly TRBD1 (6 bases). CDR3 length equals 13 residues. Germline V CDR1 and CDR2: MNHNY, SVGAGI (reference sequence). Between the trimmed V and J ends, which lost 6 bases and 2 bases, there was a span of 10 bases. CDR3 sequence reads: CASRPQGNYGYTF. In nucleotides, the CDR3 is TGTGCCAGCAGACCCCAGGGGAACTATGGCTACACCTTC.

The chain is built from TRBV13 and TRBJ2-1, with TRBD2 matching over 8 bases. Germline CDR1 PRHDT, CDR2 FYEKMQ (reference sequence). The junction had 5 bases not matched to a gene; V was cut back by 3 bases and J by 4 bases. This CDR3 spans 15 amino acids. CDR3 coding DNA: TGTGCCAGCAGCTTTAGTACTAGCGGATACAATGAGCAGTTCTTC. Translated, it gives CASSFSTSGYNEQFF.